The rows below give T cell receptor beta chains drawn from one sample of a study of response to subunit inactivated influenza vaccine. TCRdb fed the RT-PCR reads into MiXCR, producing one record per CDR3 protein. Altogether roughly 700,000 distinct CDR3 sequences are present, about 14% being singletons, with the ten largest covering less than 9%. The sequences come from PBMCs from blood, collected 14 to 15 days before vaccination. Receptors originate from a man aged 50 or older who received an inactivated influenza vaccine. CDR3s include the opening cysteine and the closing phenylalanine or tryptophan. D genes are given only for firm matches. Clone sizes are given selectively: once, few, many, or a class where the clone is expanded.

v_gene,j_gene,abundance,d_gene,CDR3nt,CDR3aa
TRBV15,TRBJ1-4,few,-,TGTGCCACCAGCAGGGACAGACAGGAGTTAAAACTGTTTTTT,CATSRDRQELKLFF
TRBV20-1,TRBJ2-5,few,TRBD1,TGCAGTGCAAAAGCTATGGGACAGAACCAAGAGACCCAGTACTTC,CSAKAMGQNQETQYF
TRBV4-1,TRBJ2-7,few,-,TGCGCCAGCAGCCAAGATCAGGCAGGACCAAGCTCCTACGAGCAGTACTTC,CASSQDQAGPSSYEQYF
TRBV18,TRBJ2-3,few,-,TGTGCCAGCTCACCAGCGCCCTTCTCCACAGATACGCAGTATTTT,CASSPAPFSTDTQYF
TRBV12-3/TRBV12-4,TRBJ1-4,-,-,TGTGCCAGCAGTTATGGGACGGGGAATGAAAAACTGTTTTTT,CASSYGTGNEKLFF
TRBV3-1,TRBJ1-5,-,-,TGTGCCAGCAGCCAAGGGTTCCCGGGGGATCAGCCCCAGCATTTT,CASSQGFPGDQPQHF
TRBV20-1,TRBJ2-7,few,TRBD2,TGCAGTGCCACTAGCGGGAGTTCCTACGAGCAGTACTTC,CSATSGSSYEQYF
TRBV12-3/TRBV12-4,TRBJ2-1,many,-,TGTGCCAGCAGAGCCGGACAGTCCTACAATGAGCAGTTCTTC,CASRAGQSYNEQFF
TRBV9,TRBJ2-1,-,TRBD1,TGTGCCAGCAGCCCCGCCGGACAGGGGGCCCGTCATGAGCAGTTCTTC,CASSPAGQGARHEQFF
TRBV7-2,TRBJ1-1,-,-,TGTGCCAGCAGCTTAGGTCGACGGCTGAACACTGAAGCTTTCTTT,CASSLGRRLNTEAFF
TRBV7-2,TRBJ1-2,-,-,TGTGCCAGCAGCTTACGGGACTCCGTGCTCTATGGCTACACCTTC,CASSLRDSVLYGYTF
TRBV7-9,TRBJ1-2,many,-,TGTGCCAGCAGCTTAGGTCCCAGGGGTTATGGCTACACCTTC,CASSLGPRGYGYTF
TRBV7-6,TRBJ2-3,many,TRBD2,TGTGCCAGCAGCACTCGGACTAGCGGGCAGTTTCTTTATTTT,CASSTRTSGQFLYF
TRBV4-3,TRBJ2-3,-,-,TGCGCCAGCAGCCAAGATCCGAGGGGGGGGCAGTATTTT,CASSQDPRGGQYF
TRBV7-2,TRBJ2-3,many,TRBD2,TGTGCCAGCAGCTTAGTAGCGGGGACCGCAGATACGCAGTATTTT,CASSLVAGTADTQYF
TRBV28,TRBJ2-5,-,-,TGTGCCAGCAGTTTTGGGGACGAGACCCAGTACTTC,CASSFGDETQYF
TRBV5-1,TRBJ2-5,few,TRBD2,TGCGCCAGCAACGCCTTGGGGGGGGGAGCAAAGACCCAGTACTTC,CASNALGGGAKTQYF
TRBV7-2,TRBJ2-5,-,TRBD1,TGTGCCAGCAGCTTAGCGCTCCGGACAGGGGTCGGGACCCAGTACTTC,CASSLALRTGVGTQYF
TRBV18,TRBJ1-6,-,TRBD1,TGTGCCAGCTCTCTCCGACAGGGCTATTCACCCCTCCACTTT,CASSLRQGYSPLHF
TRBV14,TRBJ2-2,many,TRBD1,TGTGCCAGCAGCCAGCCGCCAGGGGGCTTCAACACCGGGGAGCTGTTTTTT,CASSQPPGGFNTGELFF
TRBV28,TRBJ2-2,-,-,TGTGCCAGCACCGAGAGATCTCGACTAGGGAAGCCCGGGGAGCTGTTTTTT,CASTERSRLGKPGELFF
TRBV20-1,TRBJ1-4,-,TRBD1,TGCAGTGCTACGCCCGGGACAGGGGGTGAAAAACTGTTTTTT,CSATPGTGGEKLFF
TRBV28,TRBJ2-7,-,-,TGTGCCAGCAGTTCCCGGGCCACGTCGATCCACGAGCAGTACTTC,CASSSRATSIHEQYF
TRBV4-3,TRBJ1-1,few,-,TGCGCCAGCAGCCAAGATTTATCAGGGTGGGGGAACACTGAAGCTTTCTTT,CASSQDLSGWGNTEAFF
TRBV6-6,TRBJ1-2,-,TRBD1,TGTGCCACCGGGACAGGGACGCCTGGCTACACCTTC,CATGTGTPGYTF
TRBV20-1,TRBJ2-3,few,-,TGCAGTGCAACTAACACGGGCACAGATACGCAGTATTTT,CSATNTGTDTQYF
TRBV29-1,TRBJ1-5,-,TRBD1,TGCAGCGCCGGGACAGAGAATCAGCCCCAGCATTTT,CSAGTENQPQHF
TRBV7-6,TRBJ2-1,-,-,TGTGCCAGCAGCCCCCTCCAGGGTGGGTCCTACAATGAGCAGTTCTTC,CASSPLQGGSYNEQFF
TRBV7-2,TRBJ1-2,-,TRBD1,TGTGCCAGCAGCTCGGACAGGGCGGGCTACACCTTC,CASSSDRAGYTF
TRBV19,TRBJ2-3,-,-,TGTGCCAGTAGTTATCGGGACTCTGGAAGCACAGATACGCAGTATTTT,CASSYRDSGSTDTQYF
TRBV6-1,TRBJ1-2,-,-,TGTGCCAGCAGTGAACGAACGGGATCTAACTATGGCTACACCTTC,CASSERTGSNYGYTF
TRBV7-9,TRBJ2-7,-,-,TGTGCCAGCAGCTTAAACCACAGATCCTACGAGCAGTACTTC,CASSLNHRSYEQYF
TRBV20-1,TRBJ2-5,-,TRBD1,TGCAGTGCACCCGAGAGGGGGCTGGGGTACTTC,CSAPERGLGYF
TRBV20-1,TRBJ2-5,many,TRBD2,TGCAGTGGCCTATCCCCCAGCGGGGGGACACAAGAGACCCAGTACTTC,CSGLSPSGGTQETQYF
TRBV4-3,TRBJ2-7,-,TRBD1,TGCGCCAGCAGCCCGAAGACTTCCAGGGACAGGGGATTTTACGAGCAGTACTTC,CASSPKTSRDRGFYEQYF
TRBV12-3/TRBV12-4,TRBJ2-5,many,-,TGTGCCAGCAGTCCTACAGACGGAATCCAAGAGACCCAGTACTTC,CASSPTDGIQETQYF
TRBV20-1,TRBJ2-1,-,-,TGCAGTGCTAGAGGTCGGGAGTACAATGAGCAGTTCTTC,CSARGREYNEQFF
TRBV19,TRBJ1-5,few,-,TGTGCCAGTAGTCCCTCCGGGACATTTAGCAATCAGCCCCAGCATTTT,CASSPSGTFSNQPQHF
TRBV12-3/TRBV12-4,TRBJ2-7,few,-,TGTGCCAGCAGTTTCGTACAGTCGTACGAGCAGTACTTC,CASSFVQSYEQYF
TRBV4-1,TRBJ2-5,many,-,TGCGCCAGCAGCCAATCTGGCTACCAAGAGACCCAGTACTTC,CASSQSGYQETQYF